This T cell receptor beta chain was found in a study of T cell clonality in common variable immunodeficiency. Points from the study as a whole: Shared TCRbeta clones were fewer between CVID subjects than controls. T cell subpopulation sequencing would be needed to explain CVID clonality.

This clone was seen ten or more times. The antigen remains unidentified. The CDR3 extends 3 residues past the end of the read, so its final part is completed from the germline J gene. Looked up from germline, CDR1 is ENHRY and CDR2 is SYGVKD. CDR3 length equals 17 residues. J was trimmed by 4 bases and V by 6 bases; bases with no gene match: 13. The method was immunoSEQ multiplex PCR; TCRdb's version includes in-frame clones alone and lacks a portion of them. This sample carries about 43,000 clones, none of them present only once. This clonotype was obtained from a person between 18 and 69 years old in good health. The sample consisted of peripheral blood mononuclear cells. The J gene is TRBJ2-3, the V gene TRBV10-3; TRBD2 aligns across 10 bases. The sequenced part of the CDR3 DNA is TGTGCCATCAGACCCGGGACTAGCGTGGGCTTTGCAGATACG. It translates to CAIRPGTSVGFADT. The whole CDR3 region reads CAIRPGTSVGFADTQYF.